These 27 T cell receptor beta chains originate from one sample sequenced in a study of shared clonotypes between healthy human individuals. Profiled with immunoSEQ multiplex PCR; TCRdb holds only in-frame clones, not every one. The sample lists about 2.1 million clones; 80% to 95% were seen once. Naive-designated CD8 cells lacked CD45RO, were positively enriched for CCR7, and omitted terminally differentiated effector memory CD45RA+ cells. Sequencing was carried out using naive CD8+ T cells from PBMCs. The receptors come from a man younger than 30 in good health. Some clones in this sample may be carry-over from other donors' samples.

CDR3 in amino acids: CASIGTATNYGYTF. For the CDR3, the DNA is TGTGCCAGTATCGGGACAGCTACTAACTATGGCTACACCTTC. The rearrangement links TRBV19 to TRBJ1-2; 7 bases are shared with TRBD1. There are 14 residues in the CDR3. From germline, CDR1 is LNHDA and CDR2 SQIVND (reference sequence). With V trimmed by 7 bases and J by 0 bases, 5 bases remained unmatched. Filled out from reference TRBV19 and TRBJ1-2, the complete variable domain reads DGGITQSPKYLFRKEGQNVTLSCEQNLNHDAMYWYRQDPGQGLRLIYYSQIVNDFQKGDIAEGYSVSREKKESFPLTVTSAQKNPTAFYLCASIGTATNYGYTFGSGTRLTVV.

As concerns this clone: The sample holds other DNA sequences that translate to the same CDR3. The chain uses TRBV7-8 and TRBJ2-7, with 7 bases lining up with TRBD2. Germline CDR1 SGHVS, CDR2 FQNEAQ. The CDR3 loop spans 13 amino acids. The junction had 5 bases not matched to a gene; V was cut back by 5 bases and J by 4 bases. The CDR3 DNA is TGTGCCAGCAGCCTGGGCGGGGGTTACGAGCAGTACTTC. This gives the protein CASSLGGGYEQYF.

The rearrangement joins TRBV6-4 to TRBJ1-2, with 8 nucleotides matching TRBD1. V lost 6 bases and J lost 3; bases outside the gene matches: 3. The CDR3 is 13 residues long. In germline, CDR1 is MRHNA, CDR2 SNTAGT. The CDR3 nucleotides read TGTGCCAGCAGGGACAGGGAAGACTATGGCTACACCTTC. Translation: CASRDREDYGYTF.

The rearrangement joins TRBV7-9 to TRBJ2-7, with a weak D call TRBD2 (6 bases). CDR1 and CDR2 from the germline V gene are SEHNR and FQNEAQ (reference sequence). This CDR3 is built from 15 residues. V was clipped by 5 bases and J by 1 base, with 15 bases between them. The DNA for the CDR3 is TGTGCCAGCAGCAAGCCACAGGAGGGGTCCTACGAGCAGTACTTC. Translation: CASSKPQEGSYEQYF. The variable domain in full, with the rest retrieved from reference TRBV7-9 and TRBJ2-7, is DTGVSQNPRHKITKRGQNVTFRCDPISEHNRLYWYRQTLGQGPEFLTYFQNEAQLEKSRLLSDRFSAERPKGSFSTLEIQRTEQGDSAMYLCASSKPQEGSYEQYFGPGTRLTVT.

The chain links TRBV11-2 to TRBJ2-1, with 12 bases identical to TRBD2. The germline V gene encodes CDR1 SGHAT and CDR2 FQNNGV. Trimming cost V 4 bases and J 8 bases; bases outside gene matches: 15. The CDR3 contains 18 residues. This CDR3 reads CASSSAPLTSGRNHEQFF. In DNA form, the CDR3 reads TGTGCCAGCAGCTCAGCCCCGCTAACTAGCGGGAGGAATCATGAGCAGTTCTTC.

This chain uses TRBV28 with TRBJ2-7; D unclear. Trimming pared 5 bases from V and 1 base from J, leaving 12 bases between. The germline V gene has CDR1 MDHEN and CDR2 SYDVKM. There are 14 residues in the CDR3. CDR3 in DNA: TGTGCCAGCAGTCCCGCTGGAGAATCCTACGAGCAGTACTTC. Its protein is CASSPAGESYEQYF.

The V and J genes are TRBV7-8 and TRBJ2-3; possible D gene TRBD2, 7 bases. The CDR3 extends over 14 amino acids. Per the germline V gene, CDR1 is SGHVS and CDR2 is FQNEAQ. Deletions cut 9 bases from V and 3 bases from J, with 16 bases between. CDR3 sequence: CASLRGGSTDTQYF. The CDR3 region has the DNA TGTGCCAGTCTTAGGGGGGGCTCGACAGATACGCAGTATTTT.

To note about this clone: An end of the junction does not agree with germline; a read error may underlie this. The identical CDR3 is also encoded by other nucleotide sequences in the sample. The chain links TRBV6-5 to TRBJ1-1; no firm D call. Germline CDR1 reads MNHEY; CDR2 reads SVGAGI. CDR3 length equals 14 residues. The chain's CDR3 is CASSYSTENTEAFF. The CDR3 DNA follows: TGTGCCAGCAGTTACTCGACTGAGAACACTGAGGCTTTCTTT.

CDR3 DNA: TGTGCCAGTAGTCCACGGACGGGAAACACCATATATTTT. Protein product: CASSPRTGNTIYF. The chain has TRBV19 and TRBJ1-3; D call uncertain. Per the germline V gene, CDR1 is LNHDA and CDR2 is SQIVND (reference sequence). The length of the CDR3 is 13 residues. Between the trimmed V and J ends, which lost 5 bases and 4 bases, there was a span of 9 bases.

The CDR3 bases are TGTGCCAGTAGTAAGCGACTAGCGGGAGTTTACGAGCAGTACTTC. Its protein is CASSKRLAGVYEQYF. This sequence joins TRBV19 and TRBJ2-7, with TRBD2 identical over 12 bases. The CDR3 contains 15 residues. J lost 4 bases, V lost 4 bases, and 5 bases had no gene match. From germline, CDR1 is LNHDA and CDR2 SQIVND (reference sequence).

The chain is built from TRBV6-1 and TRBJ2-1; TRBD1 or TRBD2 may be the D gene (5 bases each). Trimming stripped 4 bases from V and 4 bases from J, with 14 bases between. The CDR3 runs 15 residues. The germline CDR1 and CDR2 sequences are MNHNS and SASEGT. Here the CDR3 reads CASSASGTAYNEQFF. The CDR3 DNA sequence: TGTGCCAGCAGTGCGTCCGGGACGGCTTACAATGAGCAGTTCTTC.

As to this clone: This sample includes further DNA sequences coding for the same CDR3. The V call is TRBV27, the J call TRBJ1-5; no clear D. Germline assignment: CDR1 MNHEY and CDR2 SMNVEV (reference sequence). Trimming removed 1 base from V and 2 bases from J, with 6 bases in between. The CDR3 loop spans 14 amino acids. The chain's CDR3 is CASSLFRGNQPQHF. The DNA of the CDR3 is TGTGCCAGCAGTTTATTTCGGGGCAATCAGCCCCAGCATTTT.

The chain carries TRBV4-3 and TRBJ2-7; D is possibly TRBD2 (6 bases). Deletions cut 1 base from V and 3 bases from J, with 16 bases between. Germline V gives CDR1 LGHNA, CDR2 YSLEER. The CDR3 has 16 amino acids. The CDR3 protein is CASSQGSASAFYEQYF. CDR3 nucleotide sequence: TGCGCCAGCAGCCAAGGTTCCGCTAGCGCCTTCTACGAGCAGTACTTC.

This clone appeared once. The CDR3 reads CASSWVGSGANVLTF. In nucleotides, the CDR3 is TGTGCCAGCAGTTGGGTGGGGTCTGGGGCCAACGTCCTGACTTTC. The V gene is TRBV28, the J gene TRBJ2-6; D ambiguous. The germline CDR1 and CDR2 sequences are MDHEN and SYDVKM. This CDR3 has 15 residues. V lost 4 bases and J 1 base, leaving 8 bases between the germline ends.

The chain uses TRBV27 and TRBJ2-1, with D possibly TRBD2 on 6 matching bases. Germline V gene lookup returns CDR1 MNHEY and CDR2 SMNVEV (reference sequence). V was cut by 5 bases and J by 4 bases, with 18 bases left in between. The CDR3 consists of 16 residues. CDR3 in DNA: TGTGCCAGCAGTGCCTCGGAGGGAGAGGTATACAATGAGCAGTTCTTC. Its protein product is CASSASEGEVYNEQFF.

This sequence joins TRBV6-5 and TRBJ2-5; 9 bases line up with TRBD1. The DNA end is more similar to TRBJ2-7, so the J call may be wrong. The CDR3 has 15 amino acids. Germline assignment: CDR1 MNHEY and CDR2 SVGAGI. DNA for the CDR3: TGTGCCAGCAGGATCCCGACAGGGGGGCCCTACGAGCAGTACTTC. Translation: CASRIPTGGPYEQYF.

CDR3 amino acids: CASSSRLAAYNEQFF. The CDR3 bases are TGTGCCAGCAGTTCCCGGCTAGCGGCCTACAATGAGCAGTTCTTC. The V call is TRBV6-5, the J call TRBJ2-1, with TRBD2 matching over 7 bases. Per the germline V gene, CDR1 is MNHEY and CDR2 is SVGAGI. The CDR3 is 15 amino acids. The junction had 5 bases not matched to a gene; V was cut back by 4 bases and J by 2 bases.

In regard to this clone: Other nucleotide sequences in the sample specify the same CDR3. CDR3 DNA sequence: TGTGCCAGCAGCCCTAGGGGGGATACGCAGTATTTT. Residues: CASSPRGDTQYF. The chain couples TRBV7-6 to TRBJ2-3, with a weak D call TRBD1 (6 bases). Germline CDR1 SGHVS, CDR2 FNYEAQ. This CDR3 spans 12 amino acids. Trimming removed 5 bases at V and 6 bases at J, with 9 bases between.

CDR3 amino acids: CAWGRKERNQPQHF. For the CDR3, the DNA is TGTGCCTGGGGTCGAAAGGAACGGAATCAGCCCCAGCATTTT. The J gene is TRBJ1-5, the V gene TRBV30; D is undetermined. Germline V gives CDR1 GTSNPN, CDR2 SVGIG (reference sequence). V was shortened by 5 bases and J by 4 bases, with 15 bases between the two germline ends. The CDR3 is 14 residues long.

The chain employs TRBV27 and TRBJ2-7, with D unclear. There are 12 residues in the CDR3. V lost 3 bases to trimming and J lost 7 bases, with 10 bases between them. Germline CDR1 MNHEY, CDR2 SMNVEV (reference sequence). CDR3 bases: TGTGCCAGCAGTTTCAGCCTAGGGGAGCAGTACTTC. Residues: CASSFSLGEQYF.

The chain joins TRBV28 to TRBJ2-2, with 14 bases matching TRBD2. The CDR3 is 20 amino acids. The V gene's germline CDR1 is MDHEN and CDR2 SYDVKM. Trimming took 5 bases from V and 6 from J; bases not matched to a gene: 17. CDR3 in DNA: TGTGCCAGCAGTCCCACAACCCCGGGACTAGCGGGAGAAAAGGCCGGGGAGCTGTTTTTT. Amino acids: CASSPTTPGLAGEKAGELFF.

The rearrangement links TRBV5-1 to TRBJ2-3; 10 bases align to TRBD2. V was clipped by 0 bases and J by 3 bases; unmatched bases: 16. This CDR3 has 20 amino acids. Germline V gives CDR1 SGHRS, CDR2 YFSETQ. CDR3: CASSLEGPGSGRARTDTQYF. The CDR3 coding sequence is TGCGCCAGCAGCTTGGAGGGCCCGGGGAGCGGGAGGGCCAGAACAGATACGCAGTATTTT.

V usage is TRBV9 and J usage is TRBJ1-1; the D is unclear. Trimming removed 4 bases from V and 1 base from J, with 17 bases in between. The CDR3 is 16 amino acids. Looked up from germline, CDR1 is SGDLS and CDR2 is YYNGEE. The CDR3 reads CASSLDSEAKNTEAFF. CDR3 in DNA: TGTGCCAGCAGCTTAGATTCGGAGGCTAAGAACACTGAAGCTTTCTTT. The full variable domain, its missing parts supplied by reference TRBV9 and TRBJ1-1, is DSGVTQTPKHLITATGQRVTLRCSPRSGDLSVYWYQQSLDQGLQFLIQYYNGEERAKGNILERFSAQQFPDLHSELNLSSLELGDSALYFCASSLDSEAKNTEAFFGQGTRLTVV.

V gene TRBV28 combines with J gene TRBJ2-2; D is unclear. Trimming took off 2 bases at V and 5 bases at J, with 6 bases between the two ends. Germline assignment: CDR1 MDHEN and CDR2 SYDVKM. The CDR3 extends over 13 amino acids. The CDR3 coding sequence is TGTGCCAGCAGTTTACCCGGAACCGGGGAGCTGTTTTTT. Its protein is CASSLPGTGELFF. Together with reference TRBV28 and TRBJ2-2, the CDR3 gives the full variable domain: DVKVTQSSRYLVKRTGEKVFLECVQDMDHENMFWYRQDPGLGLRLIYFSYDVKMKEKGDIPEGYSVSREKKERFSLILESASTNQTSMYLCASSLPGTGELFFGEGSRLTVL.

The V gene is TRBV27, the J gene TRBJ2-1; no clear D gene. V was shortened by 4 bases and J by 8 bases, with 12 bases between the two germline ends. CDR1 and CDR2 (germline): MNHEY, SMNVEV (reference sequence). The CDR3 is made up of 13 amino acids. This CDR3 is CASSSTRRDEQFF. The CDR3 DNA reads as TGTGCCAGCAGTTCGACCAGGAGAGATGAGCAGTTCTTC.

J is TRBJ2-7 and V is TRBV7-9; D assignment may be TRBD1 or TRBD2 (5 bases each). This CDR3 spans 15 amino acids. The V and J ends lost 5 bases and 5 bases respectively, with 19 bases between them. The germline V gene encodes CDR1 SEHNR and CDR2 FQNEAQ (reference sequence). The CDR3 protein is CASSPPSLLGDEQYF. The CDR3 DNA is TGTGCCAGCAGCCCACCATCGCTTTTGGGGGACGAGCAGTACTTC.

V usage is TRBV11-2 and J usage is TRBJ2-1; the D is unclear. CDR1 and CDR2 from the germline V gene are SGHAT and FQNNGV. The CDR3 loop spans 15 amino acids. With 5 bases removed from V and 1 base from J, the gap between germline ends came to 12 bases. CDR3: CASSARGPSYNEQFF. The CDR3 bases are TGTGCCAGCAGCGCGCGAGGTCCTTCCTACAATGAGCAGTTCTTC.